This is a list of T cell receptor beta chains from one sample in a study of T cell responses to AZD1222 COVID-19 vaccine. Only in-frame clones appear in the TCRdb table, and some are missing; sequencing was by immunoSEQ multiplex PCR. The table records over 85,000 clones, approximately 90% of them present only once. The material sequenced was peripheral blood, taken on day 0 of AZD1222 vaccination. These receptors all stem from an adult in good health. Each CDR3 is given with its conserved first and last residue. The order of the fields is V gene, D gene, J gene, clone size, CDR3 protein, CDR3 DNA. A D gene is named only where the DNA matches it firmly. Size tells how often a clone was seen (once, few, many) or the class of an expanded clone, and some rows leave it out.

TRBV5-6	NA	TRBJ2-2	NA	CASRFERTGELFF	TGTGCCAGCAGGTTCGAAAGGACCGGGGAGCTGTTTTTT
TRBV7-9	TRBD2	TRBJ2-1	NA	CASSPRGLAGSNNEQFF	TGTGCCAGCAGCCCTAGGGGACTAGCGGGAAGTAACAATGAGCAGTTCTTC
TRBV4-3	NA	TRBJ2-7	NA	CASSQGLGSYEQYF	TGCGCCAGCAGCCAAGGCCTGGGCTCCTACGAGCAGTACTTC
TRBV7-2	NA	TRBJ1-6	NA	CASSLSSPLQGSYNSPLHF	TGTGCCAGCAGCTTATCCTCCCCCCTACAGGGATCCTATAATTCACCCCTCCACTTT
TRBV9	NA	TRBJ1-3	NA	CASSEDRRSGNTIYF	TGTGCCAGCAGCGAGGACAGACGCTCTGGAAACACCATATATTTT
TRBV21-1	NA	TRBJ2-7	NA	CASSKVGKGNYEQYF	NA
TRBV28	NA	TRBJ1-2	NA	CASSTNSELMYGYTF	TGTGCCAGCAGTACAAACAGTGAACTGATGTATGGCTACACCTTC
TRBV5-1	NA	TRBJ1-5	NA	CASSPQGSNQPQHF	TGCGCCAGCAGTCCACAGGGCTCCAATCAGCCCCAGCATTTT
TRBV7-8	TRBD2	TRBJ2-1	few	CASSLELPLAVWDEQFF	TGTGCCAGCAGCTTAGAACTGCCCCTAGCGGTCTGGGATGAGCAGTTCTTC
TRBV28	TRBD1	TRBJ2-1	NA	CASSLPGQGAWAEQFF	TGTGCCAGCAGTTTACCGGGACAGGGGGCATGGGCTGAGCAGTTCTTC
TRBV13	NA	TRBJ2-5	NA	CASSLERGTQYF	TGTGCCAGCAGCTTAGAGAGGGGGACCCAGTACTTC
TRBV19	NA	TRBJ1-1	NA	CASSMGQTTSEAFF	TGTGCCAGTAGTATGGGCCAAACGACCTCTGAAGCTTTCTTT
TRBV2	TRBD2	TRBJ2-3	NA	CASSPGLARKIDADTQYF	TGTGCCAGCAGCCCGGGACTAGCGCGGAAAATAGATGCAGATACGCAGTATTTT
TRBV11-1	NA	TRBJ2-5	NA	CASSPSAEETQYF	TGTGCCAGCAGCCCCTCGGCGGAAGAGACCCAGTACTTC
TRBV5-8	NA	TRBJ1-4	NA	CASSLDPATNEKLFF	TGTGCCAGCAGCTTGGATCCTGCAACTAATGAAAAACTGTTTTTT
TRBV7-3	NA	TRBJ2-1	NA	CASSQNAGRAEQFF	TGTGCCAGCAGCCAAAACGCCGGACGCGCTGAGCAGTTCTTC
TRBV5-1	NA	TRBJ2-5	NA	CASSRGTAQETQYF	TGCGCCAGCAGCCGCGGGACCGCCCAAGAGACCCAGTACTTC
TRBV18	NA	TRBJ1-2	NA	CASSPGGQGAGYTF	TGTGCCAGCTCACCAGGGGGGCAGGGCGCTGGCTACACCTTC
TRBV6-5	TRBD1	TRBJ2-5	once	CASSYSTGEETQYF	TGTGCCAGCAGTTACTCCACAGGGGAAGAGACCCAGTACTTC
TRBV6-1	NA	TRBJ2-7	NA	CASSDAYEQYF	TGTGCCAGCAGTGACGCCTACGAGCAGTACTTC
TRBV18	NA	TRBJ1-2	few	CASSEEGDYGYTF	TGTGCCAGCTCAGAGGAAGGGGACTATGGCTACACCTTC
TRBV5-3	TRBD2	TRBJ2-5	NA	CARSQKAGGPVRTQYF	TGTGCCAGAAGCCAAAAAGCGGGAGGGCCGGTGAGGACCCAGTACTTC
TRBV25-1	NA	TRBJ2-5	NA	CASASRGTSETQYF	TGTGCCAGCGCCTCCCGGGGTACCTCAGAGACCCAGTACTTC
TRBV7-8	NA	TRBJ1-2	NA	CASSLALGGNYGYTF	TGTGCCAGCAGCTTGGCTTTGGGGGGAAACTATGGCTACACCTTC
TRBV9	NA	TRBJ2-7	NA	CASSLRGGGNYEQYF	TGTGCCAGCAGCCTCCGCGGAGGGGGCAACTACGAGCAGTACTTC
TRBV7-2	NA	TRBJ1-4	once	CASSQSGSANEKLFF	TGTGCCAGCAGCCAATCAGGGTCGGCTAATGAAAAACTGTTTTTT
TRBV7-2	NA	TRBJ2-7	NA	CASSFSTDQFHF	TGTGCCAGCAGCTTTTCTACGGACCAATTTCACTTC
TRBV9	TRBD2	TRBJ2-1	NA	CASSVTTSSHEQFF	TGTGCCAGCAGCGTAACGACTAGCAGTCATGAGCAGTTCTTC
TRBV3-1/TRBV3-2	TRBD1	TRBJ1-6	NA	CASSRDRGNSPLHF	TGTGCCAGCTCCCGTGACAGGGGTAATTCACCCCTCCACTTT
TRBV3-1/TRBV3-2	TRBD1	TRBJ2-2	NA	CASSHTGTGRTGELFF	TGTGCCAGCAGCCATACCGGGACAGGGCGAACCGGGGAGCTGTTTTTT
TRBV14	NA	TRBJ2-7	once	CASSQNRQGGKYF	TGTGCCAGCAGCCAAAACAGACAGGGCGGGAAGTACTTC
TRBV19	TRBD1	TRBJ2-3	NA	CATTDRVGTDTQYF	TGTGCCACCACCGACAGGGTGGGCACAGATACGCAGTATTTT
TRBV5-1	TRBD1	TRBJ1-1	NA	CASGLPGQSNTEAFF	TGCGCCAGCGGTCTCCCGGGACAGTCGAACACTGAAGCTTTCTTT
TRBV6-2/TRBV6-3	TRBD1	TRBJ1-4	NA	CASSYPATGGAPNEKLFF	TGTGCCAGCAGTTACCCGGCGACAGGGGGTGCGCCTAATGAAAAACTGTTTTTT
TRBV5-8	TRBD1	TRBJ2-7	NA	CASSFQGTGLWEQYF	TGTGCCAGCAGCTTTCAAGGGACAGGGCTCTGGGAGCAGTACTTC
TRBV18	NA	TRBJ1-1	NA	CASSPTTGLRNTEAFF	TGTGCCAGCTCCCCGACCACTGGACTCAGGAACACTGAAGCTTTCTTT
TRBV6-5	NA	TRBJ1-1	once	CASKLGAGTEAFF	TGTGCCAGCAAGTTGGGGGCCGGTACTGAAGCTTTCTTT
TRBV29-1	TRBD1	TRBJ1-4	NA	CSVPGQGDSTNEKLFF	TGCAGCGTCCCGGGACAGGGCGACTCAACTAATGAAAAACTGTTTTTT
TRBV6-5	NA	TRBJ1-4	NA	CASTPGAGPEKLFF	TGTGCCAGCACCCCTGGGGCAGGGCCTGAAAAACTGTTTTTT